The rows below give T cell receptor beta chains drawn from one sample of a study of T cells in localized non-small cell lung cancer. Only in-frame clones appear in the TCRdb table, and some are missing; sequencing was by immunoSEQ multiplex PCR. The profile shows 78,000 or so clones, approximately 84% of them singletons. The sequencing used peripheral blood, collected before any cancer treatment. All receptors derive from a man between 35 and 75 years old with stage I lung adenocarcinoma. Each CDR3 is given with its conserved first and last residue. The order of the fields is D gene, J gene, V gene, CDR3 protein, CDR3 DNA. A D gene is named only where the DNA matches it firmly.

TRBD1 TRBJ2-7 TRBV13 CASSRGVSGQGLSYEQYF TGTGCCAGCAGCCGCGGGGTAAGCGGACAGGGATTATCCTACGAGCAGTACTTC
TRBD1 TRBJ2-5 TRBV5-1 CASSRGTGGEETQYF TGCGCCAGCAGCCGAGGGACAGGGGGTGAAGAGACCCAGTACTTC
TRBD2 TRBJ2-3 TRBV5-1 CASSSTYQTSGTTDTQYF TGCGCCAGCAGCTCCACGTACCAGACTAGCGGGACGACAGATACGCAGTATTTT
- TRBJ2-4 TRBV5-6 CASSPRGGYGAKNIQYF TGTGCCAGCAGCCCGAGAGGAGGATACGGGGCCAAAAACATTCAGTACTTC
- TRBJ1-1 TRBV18 CASSPSGGGLSTEAFF TGTGCCAGCTCACCATCGGGTGGGGGGTTGAGTACTGAAGCTTTCTTT
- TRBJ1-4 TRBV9 CASSPGGSRDNEKLFF TGTGCCAGCAGCCCGGGGGGGTCCAGAGATAATGAAAAACTGTTTTTT
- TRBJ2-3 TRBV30 CAWSVIGLYTDTQYF TGTGCCTGGAGTGTGATTGGACTATACACAGATACGCAGTATTTT
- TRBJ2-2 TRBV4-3 CASSQLAGSGELFF TGCGCCAGCAGCCAATTAGCAGGCTCCGGGGAGCTGTTTTTT
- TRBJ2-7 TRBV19 CASSEGLDIYEQYF TGTGCCAGTAGCGAGGGACTGGATATCTACGAGCAGTACTTC
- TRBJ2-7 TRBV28 CASSRVGPYEQYF TGTGCCAGCAGCCGAGTCGGACCCTACGAGCAGTACTTC
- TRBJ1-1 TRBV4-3 CASSQDRAGGTEAFF TGCGCCAGCAGCCAAGATCGAGCGGGGGGCACTGAAGCTTTCTTT
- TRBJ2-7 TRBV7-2 CASSYRDNEQYF TGTGCCAGCAGCTACAGGGATAACGAGCAGTACTTC
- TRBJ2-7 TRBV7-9 CASSPLGPLGLGRREQYF TGTGCCAGCAGCCCCCTTGGGCCACTGGGACTGGGGAGGAGGGAGCAGTACTTC
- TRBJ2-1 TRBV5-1 CASSLAVSGTGFLDEQFF TGCGCCAGCAGCTTGGCCGTTAGTGGGACTGGGTTTTTGGATGAGCAGTTCTTC
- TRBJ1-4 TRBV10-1 CASSEGDEKLFF TGCGCCAGCAGCGAGGGGGATGAAAAACTGTTTTTT
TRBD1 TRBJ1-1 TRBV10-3 CAISESQGQGNTEAFF TGTGCCATCAGTGAGTCCCAAGGACAGGGAAACACTGAAGCTTTCTTT
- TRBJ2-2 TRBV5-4 CAMKTLGELFF TGTGCCATGAAGACTCTCGGGGAGCTGTTTTTT
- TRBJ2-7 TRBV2 CASSQTGYEQYF TGTGCCAGCAGCCAGACAGGCTACGAGCAGTACTTC
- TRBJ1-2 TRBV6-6 CASSPGSGSYTF TGTGCCAGCAGCCCCGGGTCCGGGAGCTACACCTTC
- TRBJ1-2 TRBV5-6 CASSLAGIEGYTF TGTGCCAGCAGCTTGGCCGGGATTGAGGGCTACACCTTC
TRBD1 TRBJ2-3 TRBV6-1 CASMTGSTDTQYF TGTGCCAGCATGACAGGGAGCACAGATACGCAGTATTTT
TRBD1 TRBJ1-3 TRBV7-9 CASSLGQGTGNTIYF TGTGCCAGCAGCCTAGGACAGGGCACTGGAAACACCATATATTTT
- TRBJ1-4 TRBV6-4 CARSLEKLFF TGTGCCAGATCTCTGGAAAAACTGTTTTTT